A single sample gave rise to the 20 T cell receptor beta chains below, sequenced in a study of human T cells and chemical hapten exposure. A single record per CDR3 protein comes from TCRdb applying MiXCR to the RACE reads. The table shows about 84,000 distinct CDR3 sequences, with 10% occurring only once. This sample's time point: patch test 2, 6 weeks after DPC sensitization. Indicated treatment: therapeutic diphenylcyclopropenone sensitization with weekly scalp DPC. The source was whole blood, collected in connection with sensitization to the hapten diphenylcyclopropenone (DPC). Receptors originate from a woman aged 25 to 45 with alopecia areata. Some clones in this sample may be carry-over from other donors' samples.

The table lists this clonotype with many counts. CDR3 amino acids: CASSYGTGDRGYTF. CDR3 coding DNA: TGCGCCAGCAGCTATGGGACAGGGGACAGGGGCTACACCTTC. The rearrangement uses TRBV5-1 and TRBJ1-2; 10 bases are a match to TRBD1. V lost 3 bases to trimming and J lost 8 bases; unmatched junction nucleotides: 7. This CDR3 is 14 amino acids long. Germline V gives CDR1 SGHRS, CDR2 YFSETQ.

This clonotype has only a few counts. The J gene is TRBJ2-1, the V gene TRBV6-4; D ambiguous. Germline V gene data show CDR1 as MRHNA and CDR2 as SNTAGT. The CDR3 is 13 amino acids. The V and J ends lost 8 bases and 3 bases respectively, with 11 bases between them. The CDR3 spells CASPESSYNEQFF. The CDR3 DNA follows: TGTGCCAGCCCAGAGAGCAGCTACAATGAGCAGTTCTTC.

At least ten counts were recorded for this clonotype. The chain combines TRBV28 with TRBJ1-2; TRBD1 might be the D (5 bases). Per the germline V gene, CDR1 is MDHEN and CDR2 is SYDVKM. V lost 6 bases, J lost 7 bases, and 15 bases lay in between. The length of the CDR3 is 13 residues. CDR3 DNA sequence: TGTGCCAGCAGCTTCCGGGGCACGCGTGGCTACACCTTC. Amino acid sequence: CASSFRGTRGYTF.

This clonotype has a handful of counts. The J gene is TRBJ2-7, the V gene TRBV29-1; D unresolved. The CDR3 runs 13 residues. Deletions cut 7 bases from V and 2 bases from J, with 15 bases between. CDR1 and CDR2 from the germline V gene are SQVTM and ANQGSEA. This CDR3 is CSGSSGLAYEQYF. The CDR3, as DNA: TGCAGCGGGTCCTCAGGCTTAGCCTACGAGCAGTACTTC.

The chain uses TRBV20-1 and TRBJ1-2; 10 bases are a match to TRBD1. The J segment lost 2 bases and the V segment lost 6 bases, leaving 3 bases of the junction unmatched. The CDR3 sequence is 13 residues long. CDR1 and CDR2 from the germline V gene are DFQATT and SNEGSKA (reference sequence). The CDR3 DNA follows: TGCAGTGCGGGGACAGGGGAAAACTATGGCTACACCTTC. This translates into CSAGTGENYGYTF.

This clonotype occurred many times. The chain carries TRBV4-3 and TRBJ2-2, with D maybe TRBD2 (7 bases). Germline V gene lookup returns CDR1 LGHNA and CDR2 YSLEER. V was clipped by 0 bases and J by 2 bases, with 16 bases between them. This CDR3 spans 18 amino acids. The CDR3 reads CASSQDLRAGANTGELFF. The DNA of the CDR3 is TGCGCCAGCAGCCAAGATCTTCGGGCGGGGGCTAACACCGGGGAGCTGTTTTTT.

This sequence joins TRBV20-1 and TRBJ2-1; 8 bases are a match to TRBD2. Germline CDR1 and CDR2: DFQATT and SNEGSKA (reference sequence). V lost 1 base, J lost 8 bases, and 10 bases stayed unmatched. This CDR3 is built from 15 residues. CDR3 region: CSARGPSGFLDEQFF. As DNA, the CDR3 is TGCAGTGCTAGAGGTCCTAGCGGGTTTTTGGATGAGCAGTTCTTC.

This clonotype came up many times. The V and J genes are TRBV6-1 and TRBJ1-1; D call uncertain. Trimming removed 6 bases from V and 1 base from J, with 18 bases in between. The length of the CDR3 is 16 residues. Per germline, CDR1 MNHNS and CDR2 SASEGT. CDR3 nucleotides: TGTGCCAGCAGCTTCTCCTGGTTACAGACGAACACTGAAGCTTTCTTT. This encodes CASSFSWLQTNTEAFF.

This clonotype was counted at least ten times. The chain couples TRBV5-5 to TRBJ2-7, with 7 bases that match TRBD1. The CDR3 runs 15 residues. Germline lookup yields CDR1 SGHKS and CDR2 YYEKEE (reference sequence). V shed 0 bases, J shed 4 bases, and the junction held 7 bases outside the gene matches. DNA for the CDR3: TGTGCCAGCAGCTTGGTTACAGGGGCGCCATACGAGCAGTACTTC. Translated, it gives CASSLVTGAPYEQYF. Variable domain in full (rest from reference TRBV5-5 and TRBJ2-7): DAGVTQSPTHLIKTRGQQVTLRCSPISGHKSVSWYQQVLGQGPQFIFQYYEKEERGRGNFPDRFSARQFPNYSSELNVNALLLGDSALYLCASSLVTGAPYEQYFGPGTRLTVT.

The CDR3 DNA follows: TGCAGTGCTAGAGAGGGAAGCGGGGGAGAAGAGACCCAGTACTTC. This codes for CSAREGSGGEETQYF. The J gene is TRBJ2-5, the V gene TRBV20-1; the match to TRBD2 covers 8 bases. Germline CDR1 reads DFQATT; CDR2 reads SNEGSKA (reference sequence). CDR3 length: 15 amino acids. V was clipped by 0 bases and J by 3 bases; unmatched bases: 6.

This clonotype was counted a few times. The chain recombines TRBV28 with TRBJ1-2; D unclear. This CDR3 has 13 amino acids. Germline loops: CDR1 MDHEN, CDR2 SYDVKM. V gave up 4 bases and J gave up 4 bases, with 10 bases separating them. The chain's CDR3 is CASSSYSLYGYTF. Written as DNA, the CDR3 is TGTGCCAGCAGTTCCTACTCGCTCTATGGCTACACCTTC.

The J gene is TRBJ2-7, the V gene TRBV30; D perhaps matches TRBD2 (6 bases). Germline-derived CDR1 and CDR2 are GTSNPN and SVGIG (reference sequence). This CDR3 contains 14 residues. The germline V and J ends were trimmed by 2 bases and 9 bases, with 20 bases remaining between them. Written as DNA, the CDR3 is TGTGCCTGGAGTCCCCTCGGGGGTTTAGGGTCGCAGTACTTC. Translating it yields CAWSPLGGLGSQYF. The full variable domain, rest sourced from reference TRBV30 and TRBJ2-7, is SQTIHQWPATLVQPVGSPLSLECTVEGTSNPNLYWYRQAAGRGLQLLFYSVGIGQISSEVPQNLSASRPQDRQFILSSKKLLLSDSGFYLCAWSPLGGLGSQYFGPGTRLTVT.

This clonotype came up a few times. CDR3 sequence reads: CASSRGADQPQHF. CDR3 sequence (DNA): TGTGCCAGCAGCCGAGGGGCGGATCAGCCCCAGCATTTT. The J gene is TRBJ1-5, the V gene TRBV6-1, with D perhaps TRBD1 (5 bases). The V gene's germline CDR1 is MNHNS and CDR2 SASEGT. Trimming shortened V by 6 bases and J by 5 bases, and 11 bases separated the two germline ends. The CDR3 length is 13 residues.

This clonotype was recorded many times. V usage is TRBV30 and J usage is TRBJ1-1; D call uncertain. V dropped 4 bases and J dropped 7 bases, with 10 bases sitting between them. Germline lookup yields CDR1 GTSNPN and CDR2 SVGIG (reference sequence). This CDR3 comprises 11 residues. The CDR3 sequence: CAWIAQVEAFF. CDR3 DNA sequence: TGTGCCTGGATCGCCCAGGTTGAAGCTTTCTTT.

This chain uses TRBV7-9 with TRBJ2-1, with TRBD2 identical over 7 bases. This CDR3 region has 14 residues. Germline V gene sequence: CDR1 SEHNR, CDR2 FQNEAQ (reference sequence). Trimming removed 7 bases from V and 3 bases from J; junction bases left unmatched: 6. CDR3 nucleotides: TGTGCCAGCACCCTAGCGGAGCTCTACAATGAGCAGTTCTTC. This codes for CASTLAELYNEQFF. Drawing the rest from reference TRBV7-9 and TRBJ2-1, the complete variable domain is DTGVSQNPRHKITKRGQNVTFRCDPISEHNRLYWYRQTLGQGPEFLTYFQNEAQLEKSRLLSDRFSAERPKGSFSTLEIQRTEQGDSAMYLCASTLAELYNEQFFGPGTRLTVL.

The chain employs TRBV5-1 and TRBJ1-5, with D unresolved. Germline CDR1 and CDR2: SGHRS and YFSETQ. There are 15 residues in the CDR3. Trimming removed 0 bases from V and 2 bases from J, with 9 bases in between. The CDR3 protein is CASSLAGAGNQPQHF. For the CDR3, the DNA is TGCGCCAGCAGCTTGGCCGGTGCAGGCAATCAGCCCCAGCATTTT.

The V gene is TRBV10-3, the J gene TRBJ1-2; unclear D gene. Between the trimmed V and J ends, which lost 4 bases and 6 bases, there was a span of 9 bases. Germline CDR1 is ENHRY and CDR2 is SYGVKD. The CDR3 spans 12 residues. DNA for the CDR3: TGTGCCATCAGTGCGATGGAGGATGGCTACACCTTC. Translated: CAISAMEDGYTF.

This clonotype was recorded a few times. As DNA, the CDR3 is TGTGCCACCAGTGATATGGGCAGGGAAAGGACCGGGGAGCTGTTTTTT. Encoded protein: CATSDMGRERTGELFF. The genes are TRBV24-1 and TRBJ2-2, with a weak D call TRBD1 (5 bases). Germline loops: CDR1 KGHDR, CDR2 SFDVKD. The ends were cut back, 3 bases at V and 5 bases at J, with 15 bases in the middle. The CDR3 is made up of 16 amino acids.

This clonotype has a count of ten or more. The chain uses TRBV12-3 or TRBV12-4 and TRBJ1-5; D ambiguous. Trimming shortened V by 3 bases and J by 3 bases, and 3 bases separated the two germline ends. This CDR3 is 12 amino acids long. CDR3 residues: CASSLNNQPQHF. The CDR3 region has the DNA TGTGCCAGCAGTTTGAACAATCAGCCCCAGCATTTT.

This clonotype has at least ten counts. The chain couples TRBV6-5 to TRBJ1-2; no clear D gene. The V gene lost 7 bases and the J gene lost 1 base, with 10 bases spanning the gap. This CDR3 region has 13 residues. CDR1 is MNHEY and CDR2 is SVGAGI in the germline V gene. For the CDR3, the DNA is TGTGCCAGCACGCCGGGGATTAACTATGGCTACACCTTC. Protein sequence: CASTPGINYGYTF.